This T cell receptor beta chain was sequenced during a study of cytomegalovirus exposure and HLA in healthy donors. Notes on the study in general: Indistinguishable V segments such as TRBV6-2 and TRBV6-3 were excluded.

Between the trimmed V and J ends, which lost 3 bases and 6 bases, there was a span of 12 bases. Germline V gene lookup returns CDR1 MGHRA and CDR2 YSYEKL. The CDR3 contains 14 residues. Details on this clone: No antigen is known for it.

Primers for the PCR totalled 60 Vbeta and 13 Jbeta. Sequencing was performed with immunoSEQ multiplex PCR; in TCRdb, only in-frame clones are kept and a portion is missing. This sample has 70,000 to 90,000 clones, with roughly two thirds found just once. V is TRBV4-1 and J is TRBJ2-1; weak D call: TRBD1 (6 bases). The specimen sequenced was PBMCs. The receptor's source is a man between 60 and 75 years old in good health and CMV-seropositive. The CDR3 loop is CASSQTGSANEQFF. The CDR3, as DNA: TGCGCCAGCAGCCAGACAGGTAGCGCCAATGAGCAGTTCTTC.